This section outlines one TCR beta chain sequence together with its context. Germline loops: CDR1 MNHNY, CDR2 SVGAGI (reference sequence). V trimming: 5 bases; J trimming: 8 bases; junction bases outside the gene matches: 1. The CDR3 is 13 amino acids. Sequencing used immunoSEQ multiplex PCR; TCRdb keeps in-frame clones, though not all of them. Here the sample spans about 77,000 clones, approximately 76% being singletons. These data originate in a study of blood T cell repertoires in COVID-19. The chain carries TRBV6-6 and TRBJ1-6, with 9 bases fitting TRBD1. This receptor was identified in a man between 65 and 85 years old with active or convalescent COVID-19. Sequenced input: peripheral blood. CDR3 sequence reads: CASSRTGDSPLHF. Here the CDR3 DNA reads TGTGCCAGCAGTCGGACAGGGGATTCACCCCTCCACTTT.